Only one count was recorded for the clone carrying this TCR beta chain. Losses at the gene ends were 5 bases for V and 6 bases for J; bases not matched to a gene: 9. CDR1 is LNHDA and CDR2 is SQIVND in the germline V gene (reference sequence). The CDR3 totals 15 residues. The data were obtained in a study of T cells in tumors after PD-1 blockade. Background on the study: Either cemiplimab 350 mg every 2 weeks or pembrolizumab 200 mg every 3 weeks was given. A subset received ongoing vismodegib 150 mg daily alongside anti-PD-1 therapy. Blood samples averaged around 110,000 templates (range 24,679-257,772) and fewer than 40,000 unique clonotypes.

Data came from immunoSEQ multiplex PCR; TCRdb stores just in-frame clones and leaves some out. The data hold some 18,000 clones, with about 85% observed a single time. The material sequenced was PBMCs, taken after anti-PD-1 therapy. The chain employs TRBV19 and TRBJ1-4; 7 bases are shared with TRBD1. The receptor's source is a human donor with advanced basal cell or squamous cell carcinoma (not recorded which). The CDR3 DNA is TGTGCCAGTAGTCTTAACAGGGGCGAAGATGAAAAACTGTTTTTT. Its protein is CASSLNRGEDEKLFF.